What follows describes a single TCR beta chain. Its antigen is undetermined. This entry comes from a study of cytomegalovirus exposure and HLA in healthy donors. Study-level findings and limits: Association of a missense DCLRE1C variant with TCR beta V- and J-gene trimming was reported in a later analysis.

Germline values: CDR1 MNHNY, CDR2 SVGAGI (reference sequence). Trimming left V 6 bases short and J 1 base short, with 18 bases between. CDR3 length: 16 residues. PCR used 60 Vbeta primers and 13 Jbeta primers. TCRdb keeps only in-frame clones here, not all; method: immunoSEQ multiplex PCR. Here the sample spans 150,000 to 200,000 clones, 60% to 80% being singletons. This TCR was recovered from a woman aged 35 to 49 in good health and CMV-seropositive. V usage is TRBV6-6 and J usage is TRBJ1-2, with D tentatively TRBD1 (6 bases). Sequencing used PBMCs. CDR3 residues: CASRSQGGSINYGYTF. The CDR3 nucleotides are TGTGCCAGCAGATCACAGGGTGGCAGTATTAACTATGGCTACACCTTC.